A selection of T cell receptor beta chains follows, all from one sample in a study of metastatic and nonmetastatic thyroid tumors. From the PCR reads, TCRdb re-called clones with MiXCR. The sample contains more than 10,000 clones, under 35% of which appear only once. The source material was tumor tissue. The origin of the receptors is a female donor with papillary thyroid cancer or a benign thyroid nodule (not recorded which). Some clones in this sample may be carry-over from other donors' samples. CDR3s include the opening cysteine and the closing phenylalanine or tryptophan. A D gene is named only where the DNA matches it firmly. Clone size is not always given. Where it is, it says once, few, many or a class for expanded clones.

CDR3 length | J gene | clone size | D gene | V gene | CDR3 DNA | CDR3 protein
10 | TRBJ2-3 | few | NA | TRBV6-1 | TGTGCCAGCCTCAAGGGGGGACTTTATTTT | CASLKGGLYF
14 | TRBJ2-1 | NA | TRBD2 | TRBV20-1 | TGCAGTGCTATGAGATCGCGGGGGTACAATGAGCAGTTCTTC | CSAMRSRGYNEQFF
13 | TRBJ1-2 | few | NA | TRBV28 | TGTGCCAGCAGTTATCGGTGCGCCGATGGCTACGCCTTC | CASSYRCADGYAF
16 | TRBJ2-1 | medium-sized | TRBD2 | TRBV7-6 | TGTGCCAGCAGTCCAAGAGGGACTAGCGTATACAATGAGCAGTTCTTC | CASSPRGTSVYNEQFF
14 | TRBJ1-2 | NA | NA | TRBV20-1 | TGCAGTGCTAGGTTCGGGGGGGCAGGTAGCGGCTACACCTTC | CSARFGGAGSGYTF
15 | TRBJ1-3 | NA | NA | TRBV2 | TGTGCCAGCAGGATGGACATTTACTCTGGAAACACCATATATTTT | CASRMDIYSGNTIYF
14 | TRBJ1-3 | medium-sized | NA | TRBV28 | TGTGCCAGCAGTTCAGGGGCCTCTGGAAACACCATATATTTT | CASSSGASGNTIYF
11 | TRBJ1-5 | medium-sized | NA | TRBV7-2 | TGTGCCAGCAGCTTAGACGAGCCCCAGCATTTT | CASSLDEPQHF
14 | TRBJ1-5 | few | TRBD1 | TRBV6-1 | TGTGCCAGCAGCACCTCGACAGGGAATCAGCACCAGCATTTT | CASSTSTGNQHQHF
15 | TRBJ2-2 | many | TRBD2 | TRBV3-1 | TGTGCCAGCAGCCAAGTTACTAGCGATGCCGGGGAGCTGTTTTTT | CASSQVTSDAGELFF
14 | TRBJ2-7 | few | TRBD2 | TRBV10-3 | TGTGCCATCAGTGACAGCGGGAGCGGCTACGAGCAGTACTTC | CAISDSGSGYEQYF
13 | TRBJ2-7 | many | NA | TRBV18 | TGTGCCAGCTCACCAAATCCGGCCGACGAGCAGTACTTC | CASSPNPADEQYF
12 | TRBJ2-5 | many | NA | TRBV9 | TGTGCCAGCAGCAAAGGCGGAGAGACCCAGTACTTC | CASSKGGETQYF
14 | TRBJ1-1 | NA | NA | TRBV7-8 | TGTGCCAGCAGCTTAGGAGATACGAACACTGAAGCTTTCTTT | CASSLGDTNTEAFF
15 | TRBJ1-1 | medium-sized | NA | TRBV24-1 | TGTGCCACCAGTGATTCACGACTCATGAACACTGAAGCTTTCTTT | CATSDSRLMNTEAFF
16 | TRBJ2-3 | medium-sized | TRBD2 | TRBV6-6 | TGTGCCAGCAGTTACCCCGGTCGGGGGGGCGTAGATACGCAGTATTTT | CASSYPGRGGVDTQYF
15 | TRBJ2-7 | NA | TRBD2 | TRBV7-2 | TGTACCAGCAGCTTGGGGACTAGCGGGTACTACGAGCAGTACTTC | CTSSLGTSGYYEQYF
11 | TRBJ2-5 | NA | NA | TRBV29-1 | TGCAGCGTTGCAGGGTGGGAGACCCAGTACTTC | CSVAGWETQYF
18 | TRBJ1-6 | NA | NA | TRBV6-9 | TGTGCCAGCAGTCGGTCTAGAGGCTGGGGTTCCGATAATTCACCCCTCCACTTT | CASSRSRGWGSDNSPLHF
17 | TRBJ2-1 | NA | TRBD2 | TRBV7-8 | TGTGCCAGCAGCTTAGGCTTAGCGGGAGGGGCCTACAATGAGCAGTTCTTC | CASSLGLAGGAYNEQFF
13 | TRBJ1-2 | NA | NA | TRBV7-9 | TGTGCCAGCAGCTTTGACAGAAACTATTTCTACACCTTC | CASSFDRNYFYTF
15 | TRBJ2-2 | few | TRBD2 | TRBV12-3/TRBV12-4 | TGTGCCAGCAGTTTTACGGGAGGCTCTTCCGGGGAGCTGTTTTTT | CASSFTGGSSGELFF
17 | TRBJ1-1 | many | NA | TRBV14 | TGTGCCAGCAGCCACACAGGTCGGGCCTCCGGACGTACTGAAGCTTTCTTT | CASSHTGRASGRTEAFF
14 | TRBJ2-5 | once | NA | TRBV6-1 | TGTGCCAGCAGTGAATTAGGCGGAAAAGAGACCCAGTACTTC | CASSELGGKETQYF
15 | TRBJ2-5 | NA | NA | TRBV20-1 | TGCAGTGCTAGAGATCCGACGGGGATCCAAGAGACCCAGTACTTC | CSARDPTGIQETQYF
17 | TRBJ2-2 | medium-sized | NA | TRBV20-1 | TGCAGTGCTCCCGAGGAGGGGGGGGTATCGAACACCGGGGAGCTGTTTTTT | CSAPEEGGVSNTGELFF
15 | TRBJ1-1 | medium-sized | NA | TRBV9 | TGTGCCAGCAGCGTAGGTCCCTACAGGGACACTGAAGCTTTCTTT | CASSVGPYRDTEAFF
12 | TRBJ1-1 | few | NA | TRBV6-1 | TGTGCCAGCAGGATGGCGAACACTGAAGCTTTCTTT | CASRMANTEAFF
13 | TRBJ1-5 | once | NA | TRBV20-1 | TGCAGTGCTAGATCGGGGGTGAGCCAGCCCCAGCATTTT | CSARSGVSQPQHF
13 | TRBJ1-2 | NA | TRBD1 | TRBV12-3/TRBV12-4 | TGTGCCAGCGGTACAGGGGGCTCCTATGGCTACACCTTC | CASGTGGSYGYTF
16 | TRBJ2-2 | NA | TRBD2 | TRBV5-1 | TGCGCCAGCAGCTTGCGGTCTAGCGGGAACTCCGGGGAGCTGTTTTTT | CASSLRSSGNSGELFF
16 | TRBJ2-1 | few | TRBD2 | TRBV27 | TGTGCCAGCAGTCCAGGGACTAGCGGGAGCGTAGATGAGCAGTTCTTC | CASSPGTSGSVDEQFF
16 | TRBJ2-7 | few | NA | TRBV10-3 | TGTGCCATCAGTGAGTTGTGGGACTCCTCCTCCTACGAGCAGTACTTC | CAISELWDSSSYEQYF
15 | TRBJ1-1 | medium-sized | TRBD1 | TRBV5-5 | TGTGCCAGCAGCTTGACAGGACAGGGGATTACTGAAGCTTTCTTT | CASSLTGQGITEAFF
14 | TRBJ1-3 | medium-sized | NA | TRBV5-5 | TGTGCCAGCAGCTTGGGAGGCACTGGAAACACCATATATTTT | CASSLGGTGNTIYF
15 | TRBJ2-2 | NA | NA | TRBV6-1 | TGTGCCAGCAGTGCCCCAGCTACGAACACCGGGGAGCTGTTTTTT | CASSAPATNTGELFF
12 | TRBJ1-2 | medium-sized | NA | TRBV7-2 | TGTGCCAGCAGCCCCAAAAACTATGGCTACACCTTC | CASSPKNYGYTF
17 | TRBJ1-5 | NA | NA | TRBV4-1 | TGCGCCAGCAGCCAAGGCCCTTCGGGCAGGCTGAATCAGCCCCAGCATTTT | CASSQGPSGRLNQPQHF
15 | TRBJ2-1 | many | NA | TRBV7-3 | TGTGCCAGCAGCCCCATACTAGGGGCTAAGCATGAGCAGTTCTTC | CASSPILGAKHEQFF
13 | TRBJ2-7 | few | TRBD1 | TRBV11-2 | TGTGCCAGCAGCTACACAGGGGGTCTAGAGCAGTACTTC | CASSYTGGLEQYF
12 | TRBJ1-1 | NA | NA | TRBV29-1 | TGCAGCGCACCGGGACTCCGGAATGAAGCTTTCTTT | CSAPGLRNEAFF